A selection of T cell receptor beta chains follows, all from one sample in a study of OX40 agonist ivuxolimab in advanced cancers. Method: immunoSEQ multiplex PCR; TCRdb's copy keeps in-frame clones and lacks some. The profile shows about 26,000 clones, about four fifths of them singletons. The input for sequencing was CD4+ or CD8+ T cells sorted from blood, taken in a trial of the OX40 agonist ivuxolimab. The receptor set was obtained from an adult with an advanced solid tumor such as melanoma, head and neck, liver or kidney cancer. CDR3s leave out the opening cysteine and the closing phenylalanine or tryptophan. A D gene is named only where the DNA matches it firmly.

CDR3aa,j_gene,d_gene,v_gene
ASSSGPLGAF,TRBJ1-1,.,TRBV5-1
ASSSGLGGGYGMNTEAF,TRBJ1-1,.,TRBV5-6
ASSLAPFQPQH,TRBJ1-5,.,TRBV27
ATSRERSSGNTIY,TRBJ1-3,.,TRBV15
ATSTNRDLTTQNYGYT,TRBJ1-2,.,TRBV15
ASSDFTSFLLNGYT,TRBJ1-2,.,TRBV7-8
ASSHPRQGEGGYT,TRBJ1-2,TRBD1,TRBV4-1
ASRVEAGGLLTDTQY,TRBJ2-3,TRBD2,TRBV2
ASSSVGGYT,TRBJ1-2,.,TRBV11-3
ASSLFLGEQY,TRBJ2-7,.,TRBV5-6
ASSYGGGGSYNEQF,TRBJ2-1,.,TRBV6-5
ASSSPLNPSSGGAWETQY,TRBJ2-5,TRBD2,TRBV5-1
AWTAHSNQPQH,TRBJ1-5,.,TRBV30
ASSFGLQGKWTEAF,TRBJ1-1,TRBD1,TRBV5-1
ASSLGVVDRVHEKLF,TRBJ1-4,TRBD1,TRBV11-2
ASSPSVEAETQY,TRBJ2-5,.,TRBV7-7
ASSLIGASRQPQH,TRBJ1-5,.,TRBV27
ASSLGGNEKLF,TRBJ1-4,.,TRBV7-9
ASSWTSGSYEQY,TRBJ2-7,TRBD2,TRBV6-1
ASSQGTGGNSYEQY,TRBJ2-7,TRBD1,TRBV4-2
ASSSSTEAF,TRBJ1-1,.,TRBV11-3
ASSPRGGGLDEKLF,TRBJ1-4,.,TRBV7-9
ASSLAGQPYGYT,TRBJ1-2,.,TRBV11-2
ASSLDRAGGPYNEQF,TRBJ2-1,TRBD2,TRBV7-9
ASSSGGAGEQY,TRBJ2-7,TRBD1,TRBV5-1
ASSPPEGPYEQY,TRBJ2-7,.,TRBV18
AIGGGLTQY,TRBJ2-5,.,TRBV10-2
ASSKDETASSGNTIY,TRBJ1-3,.,TRBV21-1
ASRPDRGLSYEQY,TRBJ2-7,TRBD1,TRBV6-5
ATSRPGGKNEQF,TRBJ2-1,.,TRBV15
ASSWGANTGELF,TRBJ2-2,.,TRBV7-9
ASSLWGGSLF,TRBJ1-4,.,TRBV27
ASLDELAGQSSYNEQF,TRBJ2-1,TRBD2,TRBV10-2